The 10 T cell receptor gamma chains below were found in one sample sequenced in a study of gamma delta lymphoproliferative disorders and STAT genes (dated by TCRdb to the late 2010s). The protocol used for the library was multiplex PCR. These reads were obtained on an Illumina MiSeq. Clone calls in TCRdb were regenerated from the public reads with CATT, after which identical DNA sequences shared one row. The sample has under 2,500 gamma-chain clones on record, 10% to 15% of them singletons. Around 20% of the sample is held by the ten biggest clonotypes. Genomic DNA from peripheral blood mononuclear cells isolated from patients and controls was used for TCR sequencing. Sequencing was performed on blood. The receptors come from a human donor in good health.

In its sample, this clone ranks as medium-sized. CDR3 nucleotide sequence: TGTGCTGCGTGGGATTATACCGCACCCAAATATTATAAGAAACTCTTT. It codes for CAAWDYTAPKYYKKLF. V and J are TRGV10 and TRGJ1 or TRGJ2. The J gene, absent from TCRdb, was called here by matching the DNA to germline. TRGV10 is designated an ORF whose function remains uncertain. V dropped 8 bases and J dropped 4; count of bases not matched to a gene: 18. This CDR3 has 16 residues.

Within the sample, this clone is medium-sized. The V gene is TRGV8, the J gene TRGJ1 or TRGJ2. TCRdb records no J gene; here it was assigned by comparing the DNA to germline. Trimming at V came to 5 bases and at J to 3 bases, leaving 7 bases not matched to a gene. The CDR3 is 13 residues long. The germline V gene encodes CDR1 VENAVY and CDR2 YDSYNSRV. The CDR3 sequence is CATWGRGYYKKLF. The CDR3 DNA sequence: TGTGCCACCTGGGGCAGAGGTTATTATAAGAAACTCTTT.

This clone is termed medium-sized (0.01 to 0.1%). The CDR3 nucleotides read TGTGCCACCTGGGACGGGCTGAGATATTATAAGAAACTCTTT. This translates into CATWDGLRYYKKLF. This chain connects TRGV2 to TRGJ1 or TRGJ2. TCRdb supplies no J gene; here it was assigned by aligning the nucleotide sequence to germline. J lost 4 bases, V lost 0 bases, and 6 bases had no gene match. Per the germline V gene, CDR1 is EGSNGY and CDR2 is YDSYNSKV. This CDR3 comprises 14 residues.

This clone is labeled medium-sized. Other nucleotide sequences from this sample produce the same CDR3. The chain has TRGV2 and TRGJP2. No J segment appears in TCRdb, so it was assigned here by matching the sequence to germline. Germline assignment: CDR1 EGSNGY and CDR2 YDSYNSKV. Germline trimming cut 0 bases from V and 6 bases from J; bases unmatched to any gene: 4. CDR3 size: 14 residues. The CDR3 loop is CATWDGPCDWIKTF. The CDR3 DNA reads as TGTGCCACCTGGGACGGGCCCTGTGATTGGATCAAGACGTTT.

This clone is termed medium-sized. The CDR3, as DNA: TGTGCCACCTGGGATGGAACCAATCCCTGGTATAAGAAACTCTTT. Its translation: CATWDGTNPWYKKLF. The gene calls are TRGV4 and TRGJ1 or TRGJ2. No J segment appears in TCRdb, so it was assigned here by matching the sequence to germline. The junction had 13 bases not matched to a gene; V was cut back by 1 base and J by 7 bases. Per germline, CDR1 EGSTGY and CDR2 YDSYTSSV. The CDR3 consists of 15 residues.

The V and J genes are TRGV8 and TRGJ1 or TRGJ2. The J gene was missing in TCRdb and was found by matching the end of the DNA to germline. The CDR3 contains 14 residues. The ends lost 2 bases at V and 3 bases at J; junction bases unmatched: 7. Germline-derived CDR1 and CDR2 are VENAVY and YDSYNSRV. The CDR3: CATWDMGIYYKKLF. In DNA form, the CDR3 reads TGTGCCACCTGGGATATGGGGATTTATTATAAGAAACTCTTT.

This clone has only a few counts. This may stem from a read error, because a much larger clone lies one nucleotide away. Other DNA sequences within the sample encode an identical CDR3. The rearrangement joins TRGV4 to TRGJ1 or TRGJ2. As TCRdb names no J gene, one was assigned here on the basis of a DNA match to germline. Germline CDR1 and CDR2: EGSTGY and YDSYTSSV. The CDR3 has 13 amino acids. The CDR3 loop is CATWDGPQWKKLF. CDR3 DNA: TGCGCCACCTGGGATGGGCCCCAGTGGAAGAAACTCTTT.

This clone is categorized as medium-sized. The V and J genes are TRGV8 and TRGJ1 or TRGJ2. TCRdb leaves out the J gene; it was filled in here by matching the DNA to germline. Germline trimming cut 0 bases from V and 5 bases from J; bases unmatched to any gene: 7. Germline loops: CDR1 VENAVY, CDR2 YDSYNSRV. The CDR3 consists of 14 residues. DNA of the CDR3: TGTGCCACCTGGGATAGGGAAAAGGATTATAAGAAACTCTTT. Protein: CATWDREKDYKKLF.

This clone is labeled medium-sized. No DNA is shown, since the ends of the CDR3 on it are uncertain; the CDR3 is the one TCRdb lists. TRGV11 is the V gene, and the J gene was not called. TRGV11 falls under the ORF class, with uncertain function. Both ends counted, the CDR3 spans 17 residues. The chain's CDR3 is CTTVPAGLGSNYYKKLF.

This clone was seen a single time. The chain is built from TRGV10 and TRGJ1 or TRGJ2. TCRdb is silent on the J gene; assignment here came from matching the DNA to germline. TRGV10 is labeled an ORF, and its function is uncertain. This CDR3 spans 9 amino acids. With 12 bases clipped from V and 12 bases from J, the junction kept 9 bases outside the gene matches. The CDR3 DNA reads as TGTGCTGCTCTGGAGGGGAAACTCTTT. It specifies CAALEGKLF.